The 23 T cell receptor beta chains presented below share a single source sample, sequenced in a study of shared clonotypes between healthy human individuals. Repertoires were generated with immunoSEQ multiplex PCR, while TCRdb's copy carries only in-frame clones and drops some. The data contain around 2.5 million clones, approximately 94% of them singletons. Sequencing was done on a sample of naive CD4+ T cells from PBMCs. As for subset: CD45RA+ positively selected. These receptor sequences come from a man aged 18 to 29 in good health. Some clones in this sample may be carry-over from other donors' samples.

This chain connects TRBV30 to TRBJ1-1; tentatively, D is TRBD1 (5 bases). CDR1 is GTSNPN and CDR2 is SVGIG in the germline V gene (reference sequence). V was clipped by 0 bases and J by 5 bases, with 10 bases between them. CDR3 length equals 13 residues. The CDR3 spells CAWSVSGRTEAFF. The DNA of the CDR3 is TGTGCCTGGAGTGTATCAGGGAGGACTGAAGCTTTCTTT.

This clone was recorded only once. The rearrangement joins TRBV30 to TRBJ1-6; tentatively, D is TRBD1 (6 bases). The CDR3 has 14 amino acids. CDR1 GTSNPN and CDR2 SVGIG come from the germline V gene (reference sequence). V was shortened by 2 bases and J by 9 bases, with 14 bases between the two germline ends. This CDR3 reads CAWSSGTIPSPLHF. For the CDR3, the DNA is TGTGCCTGGAGTTCCGGGACAATACCTTCACCCCTCCACTTT.

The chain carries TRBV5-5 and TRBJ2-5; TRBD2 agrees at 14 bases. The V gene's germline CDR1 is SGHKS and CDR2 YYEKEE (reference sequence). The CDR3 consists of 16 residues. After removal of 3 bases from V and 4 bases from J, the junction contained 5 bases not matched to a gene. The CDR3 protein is CASSWGLAGEGETQYF. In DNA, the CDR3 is TGTGCCAGCAGCTGGGGACTAGCGGGAGAAGGAGAGACCCAGTACTTC.

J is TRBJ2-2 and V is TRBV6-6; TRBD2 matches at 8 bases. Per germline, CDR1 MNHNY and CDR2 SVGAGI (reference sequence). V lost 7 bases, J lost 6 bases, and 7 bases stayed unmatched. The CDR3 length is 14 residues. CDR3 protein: CASTRAGAAGELFF. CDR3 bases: TGTGCCAGCACCCGAGCGGGAGCGGCCGGGGAGCTGTTTTTT.

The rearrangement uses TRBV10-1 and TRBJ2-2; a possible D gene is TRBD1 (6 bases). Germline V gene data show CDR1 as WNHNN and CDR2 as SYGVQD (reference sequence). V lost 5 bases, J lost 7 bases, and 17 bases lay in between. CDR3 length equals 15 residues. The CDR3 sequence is CASSPQYRANGELFF. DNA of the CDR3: TGCGCCAGCAGTCCACAATACAGGGCCAACGGGGAGCTGTTTTTT.

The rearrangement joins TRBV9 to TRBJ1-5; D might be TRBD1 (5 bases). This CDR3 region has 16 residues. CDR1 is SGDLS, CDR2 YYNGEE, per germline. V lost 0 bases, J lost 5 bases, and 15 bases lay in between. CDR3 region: CASSVVIGERDQPQHF. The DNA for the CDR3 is TGTGCCAGCAGCGTAGTTATAGGGGAAAGGGATCAGCCCCAGCATTTT. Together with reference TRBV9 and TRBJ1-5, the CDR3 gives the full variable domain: DSGVTQTPKHLITATGQRVTLRCSPRSGDLSVYWYQQSLDQGLQFLIQYYNGEERAKGNILERFSAQQFPDLHSELNLSSLELGDSALYFCASSVVIGERDQPQHFGDGTRLSIL.

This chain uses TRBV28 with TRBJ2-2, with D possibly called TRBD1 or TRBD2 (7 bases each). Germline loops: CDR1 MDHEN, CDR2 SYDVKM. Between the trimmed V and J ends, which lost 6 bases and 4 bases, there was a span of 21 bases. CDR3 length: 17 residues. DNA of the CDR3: TGTGCCAGCAGCATTTTGGGAGGGGGCGGAGGCACCGGGGAGCTGTTTTTT. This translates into CASSILGGGGGTGELFF.

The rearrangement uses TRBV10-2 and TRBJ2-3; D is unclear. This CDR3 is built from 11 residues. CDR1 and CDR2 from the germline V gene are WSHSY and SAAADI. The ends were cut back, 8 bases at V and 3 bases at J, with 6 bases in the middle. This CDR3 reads CASLKTDTQYF. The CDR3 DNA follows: TGCGCCAGCTTAAAGACAGATACGCAGTATTTT.

This CDR3 reads CASSLGPGLAEETQYF. CDR3 DNA: TGTGCCAGCAGCTTGGGTCCGGGACTAGCGGAAGAGACCCAGTACTTC. This chain uses TRBV5-4 with TRBJ2-5; TRBD2 aligns across 11 bases. The CDR3 has 16 residues. V dropped 0 bases and J dropped 3; count of bases not matched to a gene: 4. The germline V gene has CDR1 SGHNT and CDR2 YYREEE (reference sequence).

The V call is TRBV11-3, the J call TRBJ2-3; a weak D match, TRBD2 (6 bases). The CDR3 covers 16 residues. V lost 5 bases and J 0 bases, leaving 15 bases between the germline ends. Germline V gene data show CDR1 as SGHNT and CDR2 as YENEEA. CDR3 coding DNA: TGTGCCAGCAGCCCCGGGACCGGGGGAAGCACAGATACGCAGTATTTT. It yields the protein CASSPGTGGSTDTQYF.

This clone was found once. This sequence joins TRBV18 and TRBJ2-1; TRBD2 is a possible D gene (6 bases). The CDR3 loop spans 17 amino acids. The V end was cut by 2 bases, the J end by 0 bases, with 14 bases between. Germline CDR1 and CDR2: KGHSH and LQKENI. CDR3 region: CASSPSGTGSSYNEQFF. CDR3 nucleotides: TGTGCCAGCTCACCATCAGGGACTGGGAGCTCCTACAATGAGCAGTTCTTC.

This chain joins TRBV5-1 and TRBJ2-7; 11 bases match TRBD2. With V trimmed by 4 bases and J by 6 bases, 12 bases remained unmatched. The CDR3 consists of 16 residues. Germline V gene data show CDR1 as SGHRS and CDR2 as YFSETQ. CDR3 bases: TGCGCCAGCAGCCCCGTACTAGCGGGAGCCCCTCTCGAGCAGTACTTC. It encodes CASSPVLAGAPLEQYF. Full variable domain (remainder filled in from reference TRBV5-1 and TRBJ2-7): KAGVTQTPRYLIKTRGQQVTLSCSPISGHRSVSWYQQTPGQGLQFLFEYFSETQRNKGNFPGRFSGRQFSNSRSEMNVSTLELGDSALYLCASSPVLAGAPLEQYFGPGTRLTVT.

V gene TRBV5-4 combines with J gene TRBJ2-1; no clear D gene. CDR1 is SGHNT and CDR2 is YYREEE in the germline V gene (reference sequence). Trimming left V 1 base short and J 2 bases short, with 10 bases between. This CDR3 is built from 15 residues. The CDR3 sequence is CASSLKAAPYNEQFF. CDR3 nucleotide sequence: TGTGCCAGCAGCTTGAAAGCCGCCCCCTACAATGAGCAGTTCTTC.

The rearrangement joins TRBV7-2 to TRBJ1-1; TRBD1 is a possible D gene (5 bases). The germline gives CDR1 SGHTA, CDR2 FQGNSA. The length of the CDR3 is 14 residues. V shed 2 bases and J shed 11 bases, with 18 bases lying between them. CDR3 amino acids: CASSLLGEGSWAFF. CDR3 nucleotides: TGTGCCAGCAGCTTATTGGGTGAGGGGTCTTGGGCTTTCTTT.

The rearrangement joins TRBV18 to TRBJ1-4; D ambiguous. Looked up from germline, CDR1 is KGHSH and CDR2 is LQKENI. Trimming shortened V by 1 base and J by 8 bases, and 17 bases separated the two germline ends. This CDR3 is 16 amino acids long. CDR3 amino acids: CASSPRSVASLEKLFF. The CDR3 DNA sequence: TGTGCCAGCTCACCACGAAGTGTGGCCTCCTTAGAAAAACTGTTTTTT.

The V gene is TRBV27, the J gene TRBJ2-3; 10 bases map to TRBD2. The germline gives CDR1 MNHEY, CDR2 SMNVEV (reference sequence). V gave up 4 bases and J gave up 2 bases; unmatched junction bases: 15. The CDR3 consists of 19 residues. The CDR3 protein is CASSSPVVAGGLSTDTQYF. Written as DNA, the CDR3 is TGTGCCAGCAGTTCCCCGGTGGTAGCGGGAGGACTTTCCACAGATACGCAGTATTTT.

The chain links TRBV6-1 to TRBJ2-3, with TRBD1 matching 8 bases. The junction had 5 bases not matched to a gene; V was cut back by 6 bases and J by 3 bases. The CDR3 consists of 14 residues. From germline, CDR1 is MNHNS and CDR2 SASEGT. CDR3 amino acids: CASRDREKTDTQYF. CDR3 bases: TGTGCCAGCAGGGACAGGGAGAAGACAGATACGCAGTATTTT.

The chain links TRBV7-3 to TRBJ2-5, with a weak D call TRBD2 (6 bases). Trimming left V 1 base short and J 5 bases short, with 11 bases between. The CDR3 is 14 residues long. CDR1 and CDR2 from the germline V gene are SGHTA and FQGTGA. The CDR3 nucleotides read TGTGCCAGCAGCTTAAGCGGGAAGTCGGAGACCCAGTACTTC. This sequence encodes CASSLSGKSETQYF.

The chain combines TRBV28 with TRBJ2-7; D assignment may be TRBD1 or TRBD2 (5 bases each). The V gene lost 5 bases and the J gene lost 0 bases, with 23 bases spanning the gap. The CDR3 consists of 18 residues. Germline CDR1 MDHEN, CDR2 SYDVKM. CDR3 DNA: TGTGCCAGCAGTGGGTCGGGGCGGCCCATCCCGGACTCCTACGAGCAGTACTTC. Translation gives CASSGSGRPIPDSYEQYF.

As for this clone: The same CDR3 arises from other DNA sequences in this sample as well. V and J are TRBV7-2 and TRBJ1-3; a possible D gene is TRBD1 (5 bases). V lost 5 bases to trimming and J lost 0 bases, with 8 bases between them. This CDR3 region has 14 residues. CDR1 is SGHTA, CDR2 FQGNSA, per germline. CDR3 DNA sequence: TGTGCCAGCAGCCCGGGACTCTCTGGAAACACCATATATTTT. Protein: CASSPGLSGNTIYF.

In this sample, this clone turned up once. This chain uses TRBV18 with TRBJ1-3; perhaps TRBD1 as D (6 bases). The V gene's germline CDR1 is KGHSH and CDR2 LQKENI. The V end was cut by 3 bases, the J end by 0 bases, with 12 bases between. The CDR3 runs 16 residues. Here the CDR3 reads CASSPQGSASGNTIYF. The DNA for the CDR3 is TGTGCCAGCTCACCCCAGGGGTCGGCCTCTGGAAACACCATATATTTT. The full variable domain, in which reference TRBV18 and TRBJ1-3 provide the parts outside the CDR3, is NAGVMQNPRHLVRRRGQEARLRCSPMKGHSHVYWYRQLPEEGLKFMVYLQKENIIDESGMPKERFSAEFPKEGPSILRIQQVVRGDSAAYFCASSPQGSASGNTIYFGEGSWLTVV.

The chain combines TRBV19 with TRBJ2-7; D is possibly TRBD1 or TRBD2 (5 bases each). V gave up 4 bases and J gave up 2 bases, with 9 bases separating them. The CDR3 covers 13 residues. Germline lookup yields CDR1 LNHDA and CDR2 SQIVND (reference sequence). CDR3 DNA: TGTGCCAGTAGTACGGGACCAACCTACGAGCAGTACTTC. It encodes CASSTGPTYEQYF. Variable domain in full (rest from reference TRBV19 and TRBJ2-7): DGGITQSPKYLFRKEGQNVTLSCEQNLNHDAMYWYRQDPGQGLRLIYYSQIVNDFQKGDIAEGYSVSREKKESFPLTVTSAQKNPTAFYLCASSTGPTYEQYFGPGTRLTVT.

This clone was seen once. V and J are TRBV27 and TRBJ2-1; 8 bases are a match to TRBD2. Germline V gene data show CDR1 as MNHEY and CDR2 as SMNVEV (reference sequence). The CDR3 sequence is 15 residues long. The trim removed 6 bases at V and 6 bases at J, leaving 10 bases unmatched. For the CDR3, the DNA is TGTGCCAGCAGCCGACCGGGACTAGTAATCAATGAGCAGTTCTTC. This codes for CASSRPGLVINEQFF.